This TCR beta chain was recorded in a study of CD4+ T cells in melanoma. Whole-study findings and limits: CD8+ T cell, macrophage and B cell function reportedly correlated with neoantigen-specific CD4+ T cells. Neoantigen-specific CD4+ T cells in melanoma reportedly had diverse differentiation states.

As regards this clone: The target antigen is unknown.

Trimming removed 7 bases at V and 3 bases at J, with 15 bases between. CDR1 is LNHDA, CDR2 SQIVND, per germline (reference sequence). This CDR3 region has 14 residues. Method: immunoSEQ multiplex PCR; TCRdb's copy keeps in-frame clones and lacks some. The sample consists of 110,000 to 150,000 clones, about 93% of them appearing once. The sequence derives from a human donor with melanoma. J is TRBJ1-1 and V is TRBV19; tentative D call: TRBD1 (6 bases). The CDR3 DNA is TGTGCCAGTACCACAGGGTTTGCGCACACTGAAGCTTTCTTT. Translated: CASTTGFAHTEAFF.